What follows are 16 T cell receptor beta chains derived from one specimen sequenced in a study of molecular identifiers for immune sequencing clone quantification. TCRdb itself ran the PCR reads through MiXCR, one entry per CDR3 protein. The sample has 550,000 to 750,000 distinct CDR3 sequences, just under 20% seen once. The sequencing input was naive CD8+ T cells from blood, with Jurkat cell RNA spiked in. Subset defined: FACS-sorted CD8+CD4-CCR7+CD45RA+ naive T cells. The receptor set was obtained from a human donor in good health. Some libraries in this study had Jurkat cell RNA spiked in.

With regard to this clonotype: Given a much more abundant clone one base away, this may be a read error. The rearrangement links TRBV21-1 to TRBJ2-2; TRBD1, the table's D call, lacks a check against the DNA. TRBV21-1 is reported as a pseudogene. This CDR3 comprises 17 residues. The CDR3 nucleotides are TGTGCCAGCAGCAAAGCGCGACAGGGGGCTTGGGTCGGGGGGCTGTTTTTT. Residues: CASSKARQGAWVGGLFF.

The CDR3 here is CASSLVGTGNYGYTF. The DNA for the CDR3 is TGTGCCAGCAGCTTAGTGGGGACAGGGAACTATGGCTACACCTTC. The genes are TRBV11-2 and TRBJ1-2; TRBD1 matches 9 bases. Germline V gene data show CDR1 as SGHAT and CDR2 as FQNNGV. CDR3 length: 15 amino acids. V trimming: 1 base; J trimming: 2 bases; junction bases outside the gene matches: 2.

In its sample, this clonotype was seen many times. The CDR3 nucleotides are TGTGCCAGCAGCTTAGGGGTAGCGGGCCCCCAAGAGACCCAGTACTTC. Translated, it gives CASSLGVAGPQETQYF. V is TRBV7-9 and J is TRBJ2-5, with 7 bases identical to TRBD2. This CDR3 comprises 16 residues. Germline CDR1 and CDR2: SEHNR and FQNEAQ (reference sequence). The V segment lost 1 base and the J segment 1 base; nucleotides outside the gene matches: 6.

The CDR3 reads CASSAQTGEEAPLHF. The DNA for the CDR3 is TGTGCCAGCAGCGCTCAGACCGGGGAGGAGGCACCCCTCCACTTT. The J gene is TRBJ1-6, the V gene TRBV11-2; D gene ambiguous. V lost 5 bases and J lost 11, with 19 bases in between. The CDR3 contains 15 residues. Germline-derived CDR1 and CDR2 are SGHAT and FQNNGV.

This clonotype was counted a single time. CDR3: CASSRGGLGYNEQFF. As DNA, the CDR3 is TGTGCCAGCAGCAGGGGAGGGTTAGGCTACAATGAGCAGTTCTTC. The chain links TRBV7-8 to TRBJ2-1; 7 nucleotides align to TRBD2. Germline V lookup: CDR1 SGHVS, CDR2 FQNEAQ. The CDR3 contains 15 residues. With V trimmed by 5 bases and J by 3 bases, 7 bases remained unmatched.

Points on this clonotype: A much bigger clone sits one base away, suggesting this may be a read error. The chain's CDR3 is CAITDGGGTEAYF. The CDR3 coding sequence is TGTGCCATCACGGACGGGGGTGGGACTGAAGCTTACTTT. The V and J genes are TRBV10-3 and TRBJ1-1, with a tentative D call TRBD1 (5 bases). The CDR3 contains 13 residues. The germline CDR1 and CDR2 sequences are ENHRY and SYGVKD.

This clonotype was counted only a few times. The chain is built from TRBV20-1 and TRBJ2-3; 8 bases align to TRBD2. Germline values: CDR1 DFQATT, CDR2 SNEGSKA (reference sequence). Trimming took 5 bases from V and 6 from J; bases not matched to a gene: 13. This CDR3 is 15 amino acids long. CDR3 sequence reads: CSARAYGGAWDTQYF. CDR3 coding DNA: TGCAGTGCTCGCGCTTACGGGGGGGCGTGGGATACGCAGTATTTT.

This clonotype showed up just a few times. One end of the junction is discordant with germline, which a read error may explain. The rearrangement links TRBV4-3 to TRBJ2-7; 7 positions agree with TRBD1. CDR3 length equals 16 residues. The germline CDR1 and CDR2 sequences are LGHNA and YSLEER. CDR3 sequence (DNA): TGCGCCAGCAGCCAAGCACAACAGGGGCTCTCCTACGAGCAGTGCTTC. Its translation is CASSQAQQGLSYEQCF.

This clonotype was seen at least ten times. DNA of the CDR3: TGTGCCAGCAGCTTAGCTCCGGGCCCAGGGGGATTTGAGCAGTTCTTC. This translates into CASSLAPGPGGFEQFF. The genes are TRBV7-2 and TRBJ2-1; 7 bases match TRBD1. Trimming at V came to 0 bases and at J to 9 bases, leaving 11 bases not matched to a gene. This CDR3 spans 16 amino acids. Germline CDR1 is SGHTA and CDR2 is FQGNSA.

This clonotype was counted ten times or more. This chain links TRBV6-5 with TRBJ2-7; TRBD1 matches at 9 bases. This CDR3 has 14 residues. V gave up 6 bases and J gave up 2 bases; unmatched junction bases: 5. CDR1 is MNHEY and CDR2 is SVGAGI in the germline V gene. CDR3 in DNA: TGTGCCAGCAGGTCCGGGACAGGGACCTACGAGCAGTACTTC. Encoded protein: CASRSGTGTYEQYF.

This clonotype showed up many times. The V gene is TRBV9, the J gene TRBJ2-1; 8 nucleotides agree with TRBD1. The trim removed 2 bases at V and 0 bases at J, leaving 4 bases unmatched. Germline CDR1 and CDR2: SGDLS and YYNGEE. This CDR3 comprises 16 residues. CDR3 DNA sequence: TGTGCCAGCAGCGTCGACAGGGGTCCCTCCTACAATGAGCAGTTCTTC. This codes for CASSVDRGPSYNEQFF. The whole variable domain, filled in from reference TRBV9 and TRBJ2-1, reads DSGVTQTPKHLITATGQRVTLRCSPRSGDLSVYWYQQSLDQGLQFLIQYYNGEERAKGNILERFSAQQFPDLHSELNLSSLELGDSALYFCASSVDRGPSYNEQFFGPGTRLTVL.

In this sample, this clonotype turned up many times. V gene TRBV7-9 combines with J gene TRBJ2-7; TRBD2 agrees at 9 bases. The CDR3 length is 15 residues. V lost 4 bases to trimming and J lost 5 bases; unmatched junction nucleotides: 9. CDR1 is SEHNR, CDR2 FQNEAQ, per germline (reference sequence). DNA for the CDR3: TGTGCCAGCAGCTCTCTTAGCGGGAGTCGGAACGAGCAGTACTTC. The encoded protein is CASSSLSGSRNEQYF.

This chain uses TRBV13 with TRBJ2-7, with no clear D. The germline V gene encodes CDR1 PRHDT and CDR2 FYEKMQ (reference sequence). This CDR3 has 13 residues. V was trimmed by 5 bases and J by 3 bases, leaving 11 bases between them. The CDR3 loop reads CASSPRNIYEQYF. CDR3 nucleotide sequence: TGTGCCAGCAGCCCTAGGAATATCTACGAGCAGTACTTC.

This clonotype was recorded at least ten times. Sequence at one end of the junction differs from germline and may be a read error. The chain combines TRBV7-9 with TRBJ2-5; no definite D call. Looked up from germline, CDR1 is SEHNR and CDR2 is FQNEAQ (reference sequence). CDR3 length equals 13 residues. CDR3 sequence reads: CASSLVGQETQYF. The DNA of the CDR3 is TGCGCCAGCAGCTTGGTTGGGCAAGAGACCCAGTACTTC.

This rearrangement joins TRBV10-2 to TRBJ2-5, with 14 bases matching TRBD2. Germline trimming cut 8 bases from V and 4 bases from J; bases unmatched to any gene: 0. The CDR3 sequence is 13 residues long. Germline-derived CDR1 and CDR2 are WSHSY and SAAADI. The CDR3 coding sequence is TGCGCCAGCGGGACTAGCGGGAGAGAGACCCAGTACTTC. Its protein product is CASGTSGRETQYF.

This clonotype showed up just a few times. This chain uses TRBV7-9 with TRBJ2-3; the match to TRBD2 covers 12 bases. The CDR3 loop spans 20 amino acids. Trimming at V came to 1 base and at J to 2 bases, leaving 13 bases not matched to a gene. From germline, CDR1 is SEHNR and CDR2 FQNEAQ (reference sequence). The CDR3 DNA sequence: TGTGCCAGCAGCTTAGAGCTCTCTAGCGGGGGGGATTTGTTCACAGATACGCAGTATTTT. It specifies CASSLELSSGGDLFTDTQYF.